This T cell receptor (beta chain) comes out of a study of OX40 agonist ivuxolimab in advanced cancers. Study in general: Patients took ivuxolimab, an agonistic anti-OX40 (CD134) antibody. Patients with hepatocellular carcinoma, melanoma, renal cell or head and neck cancer made up the dose-escalation patients.

General observations from the study: Within 6 weeks, CD4+ and CD8+ blood T cells expanded clonally at 0.1 to 3.0 mg/kg.

Using immunoSEQ multiplex PCR, the repertoire was profiled, and TCRdb retains in-frame clones only, with some absent. The sample lists 50,000 to 70,000 clones, around four fifths occurring once. Points on this clone: Its antigen is not identified.

Germline CDR1 reads SGHKS; CDR2 reads YYEKEE (reference sequence). V gave up 0 bases and J gave up 2 bases, with 6 bases separating them. The CDR3 spans 13 residues. The source was CD4+ or CD8+ T cells sorted from blood, collected in a trial of the OX40 agonist ivuxolimab. The receptor comes from an adult with an advanced solid tumor such as melanoma, head and neck, liver or kidney cancer. The chain uses TRBV5-5 and TRBJ2-7; D is unresolved. The CDR3 protein is CASSLAETYEQYF. In DNA, the CDR3 is TGTGCCAGCAGCTTGGCGGAGACCTACGAGCAGTACTTC.